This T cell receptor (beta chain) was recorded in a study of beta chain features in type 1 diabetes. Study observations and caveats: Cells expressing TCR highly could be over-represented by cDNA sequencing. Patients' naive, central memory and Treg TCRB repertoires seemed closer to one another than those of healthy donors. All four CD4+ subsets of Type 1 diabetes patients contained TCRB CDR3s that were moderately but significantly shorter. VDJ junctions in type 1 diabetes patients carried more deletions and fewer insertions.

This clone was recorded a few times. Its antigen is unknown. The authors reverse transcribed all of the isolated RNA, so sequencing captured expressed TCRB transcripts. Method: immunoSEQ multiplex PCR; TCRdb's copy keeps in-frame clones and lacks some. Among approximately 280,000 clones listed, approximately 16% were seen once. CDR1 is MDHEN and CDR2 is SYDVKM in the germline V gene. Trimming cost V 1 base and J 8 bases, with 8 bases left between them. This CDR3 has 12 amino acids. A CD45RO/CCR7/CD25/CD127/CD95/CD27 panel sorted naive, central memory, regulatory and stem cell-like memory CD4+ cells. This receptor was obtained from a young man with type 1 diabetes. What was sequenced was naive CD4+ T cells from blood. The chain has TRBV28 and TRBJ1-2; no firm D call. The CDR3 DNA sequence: TGTGCCAGCAGTTTATACGAGGAGGGCTACACCTTC. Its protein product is CASSLYEEGYTF.